Sequencing of this T cell receptor beta chain was carried out in a study of blood T cell repertoires in COVID-19. As processed by the authors: Amplification of reference gene primers was used by the study to estimate nucleated cell counts. The protocol was immunoSEQ multiplex PCR, while the TCRdb copy is restricted to in-frame clones and leaves out a portion. V and J calls and clone size come straight from that table; D and trimming were deduced from the DNA. In the table there are 61,000 or so clones, about 85% of which are singletons. This CDR3 spans 15 amino acids. The germline V gene has CDR1 SGHTA and CDR2 FQGTGA. The V segment lost 5 bases and the J segment 11 bases; nucleotides outside the gene matches: 9. A few counts support this clone.

Sequencing was done on a sample of peripheral blood. The TCR was taken from a woman of 80 years or more with acute or convalescent COVID-19. V is TRBV7-3 and J is TRBJ1-6, with 10 bases that match TRBD1. DNA of the CDR3: TGTGCCAGCAGCCCCCAACCGGGACAGGGGACACCCCTCCACTTT. This gives the protein CASSPQPGQGTPLHF.